The next 27 T cell receptor beta chains were all read from a single sample in a study of blood T cell repertoires in COVID-19. Some clones are missing from TCRdb's copy, which holds only in-frame ones; the method was immunoSEQ multiplex PCR. In the table there are over 55,000 clones, 65% to 85% of which are singletons. Input material: peripheral blood. All receptors derive from a man aged 50 to 60 with active COVID-19.

J is TRBJ2-5 and V is TRBV7-6; 11 bases fit TRBD2. Unmatched junction bases numbered 11, after V lost 4 bases and J lost 4 bases. Germline assignment: CDR1 SGHVS and CDR2 FNYEAQ. The CDR3 loop spans 17 amino acids. CDR3 coding DNA: TGTGCCAGCAGCTCCCTGGGACTAGCGGAGGAGGGAGAGACCCAGTACTTC. It specifies CASSSLGLAEEGETQYF.

The chain links TRBV6-5 to TRBJ2-5; TRBD1 agrees at 9 bases. Looked up from germline, CDR1 is MNHEY and CDR2 is SVGAGI. CDR3 length equals 15 residues. The J segment lost 4 bases and the V segment lost 6 bases, leaving 9 bases of the junction unmatched. The CDR3 loop is CASRPWTGEGETQYF. The CDR3, as DNA: TGTGCCAGCAGACCCTGGACAGGGGAGGGAGAGACCCAGTACTTC.

The chain recombines TRBV7-8 with TRBJ2-2; maybe TRBD2 (5 bases). Germline CDR1 and CDR2: SGHVS and FQNEAQ. This CDR3 region has 15 residues. V was pared by 4 bases and J by 4 bases, with 13 bases between. CDR3 bases: TGTGCCAGCAGCTCGGACTCCCGCCCCACCGGGGAGCTGTTTTTT. Amino acid sequence: CASSSDSRPTGELFF.

The rearrangement uses TRBV7-2 and TRBJ2-3; TRBD1 matches at 12 bases. The CDR3 sequence is 16 residues long. V was clipped by 6 bases and J by 9 bases; unmatched bases: 13. Germline CDR1 SGHTA, CDR2 FQGNSA. CDR3 DNA sequence: TGTGCCAGCAGGACCTCGGGACAGGGGGCGCCAGGGACGCAGTATTTT. Protein product: CASRTSGQGAPGTQYF.

This clone has only a few counts. The chain links TRBV7-2 to TRBJ2-1; TRBD2 matches at 8 bases. Germline loops: CDR1 SGHTA, CDR2 FQGNSA. CDR3 length: 12 amino acids. V shed 4 bases and J 16 bases; nucleotides not matched to a gene: 9. CDR3 sequence: CASSSTGTRPFF. The CDR3 bases are TGTGCCAGCAGCTCAACCGGGACTAGGCCATTCTTC.

The gene calls are TRBV5-1 and TRBJ1-5; 9 nucleotides align to TRBD1. Unmatched junction bases numbered 3, after V lost 5 bases and J lost 3 bases. Germline V gene lookup returns CDR1 SGHRS and CDR2 YFSETQ. This CDR3 is built from 14 residues. The CDR3 DNA sequence: TGCGCCAGCAGTAGGACAGGGGACAATCAGCCCCAGCATTTT. This sequence encodes CASSRTGDNQPQHF.

The chain links TRBV7-8 to TRBJ2-7, with 8 bases fitting TRBD1. V shed 4 bases and J 4 bases; nucleotides not matched to a gene: 6. The germline V gene encodes CDR1 SGHVS and CDR2 FQNEAQ. The length of the CDR3 is 14 residues. CDR3 sequence (DNA): TGTGCCAGCAGCTCGGGACAGGAGGGGTACGAGCAGTACTTC. This sequence encodes CASSSGQEGYEQYF.

The rearrangement links TRBV5-1 to TRBJ2-5; 8 positions match TRBD2. With 0 bases clipped from V and 3 bases from J, the junction kept 7 bases outside the gene matches. This CDR3 has 16 residues. CDR1 and CDR2 from the germline V gene are SGHRS and YFSETQ. CDR3 loop: CASSLEVGAGEETQYF. The DNA for the CDR3 is TGCGCCAGCAGCTTGGAAGTAGGAGCGGGAGAAGAGACCCAGTACTTC.

The chain links TRBV18 to TRBJ2-5; D is possibly TRBD2 (5 bases). V shed 5 bases and J shed 4 bases, with 11 bases lying between them. The germline V gene has CDR1 KGHSH and CDR2 LQKENI. The CDR3 extends over 13 amino acids. CDR3 DNA: TGTGCCAGCTCATCCCGCGGGCTAGAGACCCAGTACTTC. The encoded protein is CASSSRGLETQYF.

This clone was counted a few times. Different DNA sequences within this sample yield the same CDR3. The V call is TRBV3-1 (or the pseudogene TRBV3-2), the J call TRBJ2-5; 11 nucleotides line up with TRBD2. The CDR3 has 16 amino acids. Losses at the gene ends were 0 bases for V and 4 bases for J; bases not matched to a gene: 4. Germline-derived CDR1 and CDR2 are LGHDT and YNNKEL (reference sequence). This CDR3 reads CASSQDDSGGAETQYF. As DNA, the CDR3 is TGTGCCAGCAGCCAAGACGATAGCGGGGGGGCAGAGACCCAGTACTTC.

This chain connects TRBV4-3 to TRBJ2-1, with 10 bases aligning to TRBD2. V lost 1 base, J lost 9 bases, and 15 bases stayed unmatched. This CDR3 contains 18 residues. Germline CDR1 is LGHNA and CDR2 is YSLEER. The CDR3 region has the DNA TGCGCCAGCAGCCAAGTTCATAGTAGAGCGGGAGGGCCCGGTGAGCAGTTCTTC. Protein product: CASSQVHSRAGGPGEQFF.

The V and J genes are TRBV6-5 and TRBJ1-1; TRBD1 aligns across 7 bases. J lost 4 bases, V lost 8 bases, and 7 bases had no gene match. The germline CDR1 and CDR2 sequences are MNHEY and SVGAGI. The CDR3 length is 13 residues. The CDR3 reads CASGTTGSTEAFF. CDR3 DNA: TGTGCCAGCGGTACGACAGGGTCCACTGAAGCTTTCTTT.

The chain carries TRBV28 and TRBJ1-6; 7 positions match TRBD1. Trimming at V came to 6 bases and at J to 6 bases, leaving 5 bases not matched to a gene. The CDR3 is made up of 14 amino acids. Per germline, CDR1 MDHEN and CDR2 SYDVKM. The CDR3 DNA is TGTGCCAGCAGGCAGGGGGGATTTAATTCACCCCTCCACTTT. Amino acids: CASRQGGFNSPLHF.

The chain joins TRBV27 to TRBJ2-1, with 9 bases identical to TRBD2. The junction had 19 bases not matched to a gene; V was cut back by 6 bases and J by 7 bases. CDR1 MNHEY and CDR2 SMNVEV come from the germline V gene (reference sequence). The CDR3 covers 18 residues. The CDR3 loop reads CASSPNSRGRGTRNEQFF. The CDR3 nucleotides read TGTGCCAGCAGCCCTAATTCTCGCGGGAGGGGGACGAGGAATGAGCAGTTCTTC.

This chain joins TRBV9 and TRBJ2-1, with D maybe TRBD2 (5 bases). The CDR3 extends over 15 amino acids. V was cut by 0 bases and J by 1 base, with 8 bases left in between. Germline lookup yields CDR1 SGDLS and CDR2 YYNGEE. In DNA, the CDR3 is TGTGCCAGCAGCGTAGATACGGGATCCTACAATGAGCAGTTCTTC. This translates into CASSVDTGSYNEQFF.

V is TRBV28 and J is TRBJ2-3; 13 bases map to TRBD2. Germline V gene sequence: CDR1 MDHEN, CDR2 SYDVKM. The CDR3 consists of 19 residues. V lost 6 bases to trimming and J lost 4 bases; unmatched junction nucleotides: 16. The CDR3 loop is CASRLPGLAGVGGADTQYF. The CDR3 DNA is TGTGCCAGCAGGCTTCCCGGACTAGCGGGAGTGGGTGGGGCAGATACGCAGTATTTT.

V is TRBV9 and J is TRBJ2-7; D is perhaps TRBD1 (5 bases). Germline CDR1 is SGDLS and CDR2 is YYNGEE. V was clipped by 4 bases and J by 3 bases, with 8 bases between them. CDR3 length equals 12 residues. The CDR3 DNA reads as TGTGCCAGCAGCCGGACAAACTACGAGCAGTACTTC. Translating gives CASSRTNYEQYF. Based on the CDR3 plus reference TRBV9 and TRBJ2-7, the full variable domain is DSGVTQTPKHLITATGQRVTLRCSPRSGDLSVYWYQQSLDQGLQFLIQYYNGEERAKGNILERFSAQQFPDLHSELNLSSLELGDSALYFCASSRTNYEQYFGPGTRLTVT.

The chain combines TRBV11-2 with TRBJ2-5, with 10 bases fitting TRBD2. After removal of 5 bases from V and 2 bases from J, the junction contained 8 bases not matched to a gene. CDR1 and CDR2 from the germline V gene are SGHAT and FQNNGV. The CDR3 extends over 16 amino acids. CDR3 in amino acids: CASSPAGGILQETQYF. CDR3 bases: TGTGCCAGCAGCCCAGCGGGGGGGATTCTACAAGAGACCCAGTACTTC.

V and J are TRBV21-1 and TRBJ1-2; the table's D call TRBD1 went unverified against the DNA. TRBV21-1 is assigned pseudogene status. The CDR3 contains 18 residues. The CDR3 protein is CASSKLGETGARDYGYTF. DNA for the CDR3: TGTGCCAGCAGCAAACTGGGCGAGACAGGGGCTCGTGACTATGGCTACACCTTC.

The rearrangement uses TRBV19 and TRBJ2-3, with D possibly being TRBD1 (5 bases). The length of the CDR3 is 14 residues. Per the germline V gene, CDR1 is LNHDA and CDR2 is SQIVND (reference sequence). Trimming removed 4 bases from V and 2 bases from J, with 10 bases in between. CDR3 coding DNA: TGTGCCAGTAGTAACAGGCGGTTCACAGATACGCAGTATTTT. It specifies CASSNRRFTDTQYF.

V is TRBV7-6 and J is TRBJ2-1; 11 bases line up with TRBD2. Germline V CDR1 and CDR2: SGHVS, FNYEAQ. Losses at the gene ends were 1 base for V and 6 bases for J; bases not matched to a gene: 5. This CDR3 has 16 amino acids. The DNA for the CDR3 is TGTGCCAGCAGCTTAGGGGGTAGCGGGAGGGGCAATGAGCAGTTCTTC. Translation gives CASSLGGSGRGNEQFF.

This clone occurred once. The chain has TRBV18 and TRBJ2-3; tentative D call: TRBD2 (6 bases). The CDR3 loop spans 15 amino acids. Germline loops: CDR1 KGHSH, CDR2 LQKENI. V was trimmed by 0 bases and J by 8 bases, leaving 15 bases between them. CDR3 sequence reads: CASSPPEGQRGTQYF. The DNA for the CDR3 is TGTGCCAGCTCACCACCGGAGGGTCAGAGAGGTACGCAGTATTTT.

About this clone: One end of the junction does not line up with germline, which may come from a read error. The chain combines TRBV18 with TRBJ1-4; D is perhaps TRBD1 (6 bases). The CDR3 covers 15 residues. Germline V gene sequence: CDR1 KGHSH, CDR2 LQKENI. CDR3 DNA sequence: TGTGCCTGCTCACCAAGGGCGGGGGCGGATGAAAAACTGTTTTTT. Its translation: CACSPRAGADEKLFF.

The chain joins TRBV7-2 to TRBJ2-1; D call uncertain. This CDR3 has 17 amino acids. Germline V lookup: CDR1 SGHTA, CDR2 FQGNSA. Deletions cut 1 base from V and 0 bases from J, with 13 bases between. CDR3 DNA: TGTGCCAGCAGCTTAGTTTTTGCAAGAGGCTCCTACAATGAGCAGTTCTTC. Translated: CASSLVFARGSYNEQFF.

The chain has TRBV9 and TRBJ2-2; D is perhaps TRBD1 (6 bases). Per the germline V gene, CDR1 is SGDLS and CDR2 is YYNGEE. The CDR3 sequence is 12 residues long. The V end was cut by 7 bases, the J end by 8 bases, with 12 bases between. The CDR3 here is CASSGEWGELFF. The CDR3 nucleotides are TGTGCCAGCTCAGGGGAGTGGGGGGAGCTGTTTTTT. Variable domain in full (rest from reference TRBV9 and TRBJ2-2): DSGVTQTPKHLITATGQRVTLRCSPRSGDLSVYWYQQSLDQGLQFLIQYYNGEERAKGNILERFSAQQFPDLHSELNLSSLELGDSALYFCASSGEWGELFFGEGSRLTVL.

This chain links TRBV11-2 with TRBJ2-5; possibly TRBD1 for D (5 bases). Germline V gene lookup returns CDR1 SGHAT and CDR2 FQNNGV. The CDR3 has 15 amino acids. V lost 5 bases and J 0 bases, leaving 13 bases between the germline ends. The CDR3 reads CASSRQGYYQETQYF. Written as DNA, the CDR3 is TGTGCCAGCAGCCGCCAGGGATATTACCAAGAGACCCAGTACTTC.

The V call is TRBV5-4, the J call TRBJ2-7; D is unclear. The CDR3 loop spans 15 amino acids. The V gene lost 1 base and the J gene lost 1 base, with 12 bases spanning the gap. CDR1 and CDR2 from the germline V gene are SGHNT and YYREEE (reference sequence). CDR3 residues: CASSLSQAFSYEQYF. CDR3 bases: TGTGCCAGCAGCTTGTCCCAGGCCTTTTCCTACGAGCAGTACTTC. The full variable domain, with the rest looked up from reference TRBV5-4 and TRBJ2-7, is ETGVTQSPTHLIKTRGQQVTLRCSSQSGHNTVSWYQQALGQGPQFIFQYYREEENGRGNFPPRFSGLQFPNYSSELNVNALELDDSALYLCASSLSQAFSYEQYFGPGTRLTVT.